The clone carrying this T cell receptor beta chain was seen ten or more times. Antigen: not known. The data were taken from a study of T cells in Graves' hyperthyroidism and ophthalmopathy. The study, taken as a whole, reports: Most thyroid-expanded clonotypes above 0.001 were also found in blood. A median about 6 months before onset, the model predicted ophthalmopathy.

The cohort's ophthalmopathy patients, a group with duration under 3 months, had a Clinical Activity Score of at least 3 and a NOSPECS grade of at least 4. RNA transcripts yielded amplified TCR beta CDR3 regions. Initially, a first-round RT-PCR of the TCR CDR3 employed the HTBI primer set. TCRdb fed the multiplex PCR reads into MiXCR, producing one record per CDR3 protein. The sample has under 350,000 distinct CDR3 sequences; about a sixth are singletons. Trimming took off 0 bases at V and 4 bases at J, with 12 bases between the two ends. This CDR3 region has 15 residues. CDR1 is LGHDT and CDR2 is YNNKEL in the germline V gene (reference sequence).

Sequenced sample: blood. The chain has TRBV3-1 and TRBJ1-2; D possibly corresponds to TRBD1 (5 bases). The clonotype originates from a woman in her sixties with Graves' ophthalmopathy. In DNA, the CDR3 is TGTGCCAGCAGCCAAGACCCGGGGGTCAGCTATGGCTACACCTTC. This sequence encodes CASSQDPGVSYGYTF.